This T cell receptor beta chain was obtained from a study of T cell repertoires in cytomegalovirus infection. Study-wide background: The public TCR beta signatures pointed to both CMV infection and matching HLA type. Overall study results and limits: Frequencies of public TCR beta families were cumulated, and this identified carriers of CMV plus the relevant HLA. HLA-C-restricted, CMV-specific TCR beta clonotypes were dominant ex vivo.

TCRdb used MiXCR to reprocess the reads, holding one entry per CDR3 protein. The sample comprises fewer than 550,000 distinct CDR3 sequences, 15% to 20% of which are singletons, and roughly a quarter rests with the top ten. A few counts support this clonotype. Its antigen is undetermined. CDR1 SGHDN and CDR2 FVKESK come from the germline V gene. This CDR3 is 13 amino acids long. V lost 3 bases to trimming and J lost 7 bases, with 13 bases between them. This rearrangement joins TRBV14 to TRBJ2-7; possible D gene TRBD2, 6 bases. The sample taken for sequencing was CD8+ T cells from PBMCs. This sequence originates from a human donor in good health (CMV status not recorded). Some clones in this sample may be carry-over from other donors' samples. Written as DNA, the CDR3 is TGTGCCAGCAGCCACACCCGGGACTTAGAGCAGTACTTC. This sequence encodes CASSHTRDLEQYF. The full variable domain, its missing parts supplied by reference TRBV14 and TRBJ2-7, is EAGVTQFPSHSVIEKGQTVTLRCDPISGHDNLYWYRRVMGKEIKFLLHFVKESKQDESGMPNNRFLAERTGGTYSTLKVQPAELEDSGVYFCASSHTRDLEQYFGPGTRLTVT.